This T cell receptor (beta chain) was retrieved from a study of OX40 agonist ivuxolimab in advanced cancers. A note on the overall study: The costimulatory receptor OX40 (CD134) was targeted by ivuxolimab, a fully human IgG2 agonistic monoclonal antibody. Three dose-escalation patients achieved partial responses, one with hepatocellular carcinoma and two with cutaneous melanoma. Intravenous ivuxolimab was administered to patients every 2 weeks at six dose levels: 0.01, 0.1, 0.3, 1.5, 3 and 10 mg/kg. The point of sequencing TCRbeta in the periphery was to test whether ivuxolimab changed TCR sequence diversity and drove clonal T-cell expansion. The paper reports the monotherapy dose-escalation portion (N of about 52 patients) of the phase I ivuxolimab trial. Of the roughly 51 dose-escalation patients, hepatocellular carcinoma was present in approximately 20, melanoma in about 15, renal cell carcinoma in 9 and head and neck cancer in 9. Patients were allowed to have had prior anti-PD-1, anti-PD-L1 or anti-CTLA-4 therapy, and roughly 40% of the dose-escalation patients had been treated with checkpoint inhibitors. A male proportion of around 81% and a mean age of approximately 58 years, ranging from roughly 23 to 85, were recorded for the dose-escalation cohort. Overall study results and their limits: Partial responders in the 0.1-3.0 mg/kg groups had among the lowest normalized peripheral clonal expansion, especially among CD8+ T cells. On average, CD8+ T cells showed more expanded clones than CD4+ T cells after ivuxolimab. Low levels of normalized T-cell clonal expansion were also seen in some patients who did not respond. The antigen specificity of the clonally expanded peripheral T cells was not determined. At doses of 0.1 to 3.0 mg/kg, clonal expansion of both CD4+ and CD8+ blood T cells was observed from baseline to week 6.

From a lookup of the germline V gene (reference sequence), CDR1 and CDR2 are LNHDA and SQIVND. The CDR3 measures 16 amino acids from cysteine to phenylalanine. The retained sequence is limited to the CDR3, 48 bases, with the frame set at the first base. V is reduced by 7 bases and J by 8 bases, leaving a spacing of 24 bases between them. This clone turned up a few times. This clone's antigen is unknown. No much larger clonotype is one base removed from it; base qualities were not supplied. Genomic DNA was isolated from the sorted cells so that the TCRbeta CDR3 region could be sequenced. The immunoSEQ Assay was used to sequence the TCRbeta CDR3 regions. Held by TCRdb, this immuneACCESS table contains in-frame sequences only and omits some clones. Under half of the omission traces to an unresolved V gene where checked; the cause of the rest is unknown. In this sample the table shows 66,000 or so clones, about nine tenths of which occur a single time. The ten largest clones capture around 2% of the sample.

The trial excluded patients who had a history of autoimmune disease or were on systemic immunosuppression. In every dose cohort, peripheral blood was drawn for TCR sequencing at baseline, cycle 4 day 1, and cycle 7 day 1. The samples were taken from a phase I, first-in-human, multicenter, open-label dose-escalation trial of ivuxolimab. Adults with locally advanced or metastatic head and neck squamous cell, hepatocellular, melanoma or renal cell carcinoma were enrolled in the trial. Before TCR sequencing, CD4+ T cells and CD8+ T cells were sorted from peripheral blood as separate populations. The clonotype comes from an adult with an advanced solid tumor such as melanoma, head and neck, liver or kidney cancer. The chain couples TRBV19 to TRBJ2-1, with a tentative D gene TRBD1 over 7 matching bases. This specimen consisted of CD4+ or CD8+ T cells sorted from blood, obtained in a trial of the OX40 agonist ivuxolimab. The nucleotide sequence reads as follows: TGTGCCAGTACCCAGGGAGGACAGGCACGCAGGGATGAGCAGTTCTTC. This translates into CASTQGGQARRDEQFF.